The clone carrying this T cell receptor (beta chain) appeared a single time. J was trimmed by 3 bases and V by 4 bases; bases with no gene match: 3. Germline CDR1 MDHEN, CDR2 SYDVKM. The CDR3 runs 15 residues. Individuals having autoimmune disease history or systemic immunosuppression were not enrolled. These data originate in a study of OX40 agonist ivuxolimab in advanced cancers. Study-wide background: An agonistic human IgG2 monoclonal antibody against OX40 (CD134) was given. Intravenous ivuxolimab at 0.01 to 10 mg/kg was given to patients every 2 weeks. People who had prior anti-PD-1, anti-PD-L1 or anti-CTLA-4 therapy could take part, and around 43% had some.

Data came from immunoSEQ multiplex PCR; TCRdb stores just in-frame clones and leaves some out. The sample has more than 35,000 clones, over 60% seen once. V usage is TRBV28 and J usage is TRBJ2-1; 10 bases line up with TRBD2. The TCR originated in an adult with an advanced solid tumor such as melanoma, head and neck, liver or kidney cancer. The input for sequencing was CD4+ or CD8+ T cells sorted from blood, taken in a trial of the OX40 agonist ivuxolimab. This CDR3 is CASSSWTSGYNEQFF. The DNA of the CDR3 is TGTGCCAGCAGTTCCTGGACTAGCGGCTACAATGAGCAGTTCTTC.